The source of this T cell receptor beta chain is a study of T-cell reconstitution after alpha-beta-depleted transplantation in children. This CDR3 comprises 15 residues. Trimming took 2 bases from V and 0 from J; bases not matched to a gene: 0. Germline V gene data show CDR1 as MNHEY and CDR2 as SVGEGT. Using unique molecular identifiers, the investigators prepared the TCRbeta library. TCRdb reprocessed the PCR reads via MiXCR and lists one record per CDR3 protein. The sample records roughly 500,000 distinct CDR3 sequences, approximately 12% being singletons. This material consisted of PBMCs from the stem cell graft donor, taken from the stem cell graft. This chain uses TRBV6-2 or TRBV6-3 with TRBJ2-2; 7 bases match TRBD2. The clonotype originates from a human donor who donated a stem cell graft to a child with combined immunodeficiency. CDR3 in DNA: TGTGCCAGCAGTTACCTAGCGGCGAACACCGGGGAGCTGTTTTTT. Residues: CASSYLAANTGELFF.